One sample yielded the 23 T cell receptor beta chains listed below, sequenced in a study of beta chain features in type 1 diabetes. The antigens of these receptors remain unknown. The investigators reverse transcribed all of the isolated RNA, so they sequenced expressed TCRB transcripts. Some clones are missing from TCRdb's copy, which holds only in-frame ones; the method was immunoSEQ multiplex PCR. The sample shows about 280,000 clones, 15% of them seen only once. Points from the study as a whole: When Type 1 diabetes patients were examined, their TCRB CDR3s proved moderately but significantly shorter in all four CD4+ subsets.

Material for sequencing was naive CD4+ T cells from blood. These TCRs come from a man between 18 and 29 years old with type 1 diabetes.

This clone was counted a few times. The chain links TRBV11-2 to TRBJ2-3; D is perhaps TRBD2 (5 bases). V dropped 0 bases and J dropped 3 bases, with 10 bases sitting between them. Germline V lookup: CDR1 SGHAT, CDR2 FQNNGV. This CDR3 has 15 amino acids. The CDR3 coding sequence is TGTGCCAGCAGCTTAGACAGAACGGGGACAGATACGCAGTATTTT. Translation: CASSLDRTGTDTQYF. Based on the CDR3 plus reference TRBV11-2 and TRBJ2-3, the full variable domain is EAGVAQSPRYKIIEKRQSVAFWCNPISGHATLYWYQQILGQGPKLLIQFQNNGVVDDSQLPKDRFSAERLKGVDSTLKIQPAKLEDSAVYLCASSLDRTGTDTQYFGPGTRLTVL.

The rearrangement uses TRBV10-3 and TRBJ2-1; weak D call: TRBD2 (5 bases). The CDR3 has 12 amino acids. V was pared by 11 bases and J by 0 bases, with 8 bases between. From germline, CDR1 is ENHRY and CDR2 SYGVKD. The CDR3 nucleotides are TGTGCCCTAGCCAGCTCCTACAATGAGCAGTTCTTC. This encodes CALASSYNEQFF.

This clone was recorded a few times. The chain joins TRBV11-2 to TRBJ2-5; D possibly corresponds to TRBD2 (5 bases). This CDR3 has 14 amino acids. Germline CDR1 reads SGHAT; CDR2 reads FQNNGV. Trimming took off 6 bases at V and 5 bases at J, with 16 bases between the two ends. CDR3 loop: CASSLRRSGETQYF. In DNA form, the CDR3 reads TGTGCCAGCAGTCTCAGGAGGTCCGGCGAGACCCAGTACTTC.

As concerns this clone: This specimen includes other DNA sequences encoding the same CDR3. This chain connects TRBV7-2 to TRBJ1-2, with 7 bases fitting TRBD1. CDR1 is SGHTA, CDR2 FQGNSA, per germline. The CDR3 has 13 amino acids. The ends lost 3 bases at V and 3 bases at J; junction bases unmatched: 1. As DNA, the CDR3 is TGTGCCAGCAGCTTCGACAGGGACTATGGCTACACCTTC. Residues: CASSFDRDYGYTF.

This chain uses TRBV11-2 with TRBJ2-1; D gene unclear. The ends were cut back, 5 bases at V and 7 bases at J, with 9 bases in the middle. Germline lookup yields CDR1 SGHAT and CDR2 FQNNGV. The CDR3 spans 12 residues. The CDR3 is CASSPERNEQFF. As DNA, the CDR3 is TGTGCCAGCAGCCCCGAGAGGAATGAGCAGTTCTTC.

This sequence joins TRBV6-5 and TRBJ1-4; D uncertain. Germline values: CDR1 MNHEY, CDR2 SVGAGI. Between the trimmed V and J ends, which lost 2 bases and 7 bases, there was a span of 14 bases. The CDR3 has 15 residues. The CDR3 region is CASSYRTAAGEKLFF. The CDR3 DNA is TGTGCCAGCAGTTACCGGACGGCAGCGGGTGAAAAACTGTTTTTT.

The chain has TRBV29-1 and TRBJ2-7; no clear D. Trimming cost V 6 bases and J 0 bases, with 15 bases left between them. The CDR3 has 14 residues. Germline loops: CDR1 SQVTM, CDR2 ANQGSEA. The CDR3 coding sequence is TGCAGCGTCGCTTTTCGATTTAGCTCCTACGAGCAGTACTTC. This sequence encodes CSVAFRFSSYEQYF.

This clone was counted between two and nine times. This rearrangement joins TRBV4-3 to TRBJ2-7, with TRBD2 identical over 8 bases. CDR3 size: 17 residues. The V gene end was trimmed by 4 bases and the J gene end by 6 bases; junction bases not matched to a gene: 17. The germline V gene has CDR1 LGHNA and CDR2 YSLEER. CDR3 nucleotides: TGCGCCAGCAGCCGGAGCCTCACCGGGACTAGTCTCTCCGAGCAGTACTTC. Amino acids: CASSRSLTGTSLSEQYF.

V gene TRBV5-6 combines with J gene TRBJ2-7, with D unresolved. The CDR3 spans 12 residues. The germline V gene has CDR1 SGHDT and CDR2 YYEEEE. The ends were cut back, 3 bases at V and 11 bases at J, with 15 bases in the middle. In DNA form, the CDR3 reads TGTGCCAGCAGCTCGCCATGGTCGACTGAGTACTTC. This codes for CASSSPWSTEYF.

The chain employs TRBV29-1 and TRBJ2-5, with TRBD2 matching over 12 bases. Trimming at V came to 2 bases and at J to 11 bases, leaving 9 bases not matched to a gene. In germline, CDR1 is SQVTM, CDR2 ANQGSEA. The CDR3 is 14 amino acids. The CDR3 is CSVEPLAGGREQYF. DNA of the CDR3: TGCAGCGTTGAACCCCTAGCGGGAGGGCGAGAGCAGTACTTC. The full variable domain, completed using reference TRBV29-1 and TRBJ2-5, is SAVISQKPSRDICQRGTSLTIQCQVDSQVTMMFWYRQQPGQSLTLIATANQGSEATYESGFVIDKFPISRPNLTFSTLTVSNMSPEDSSIYLCSVEPLAGGREQYFGPGTRLLVL.

This clone was seen a few times. V is TRBV2 and J is TRBJ2-3; D possibly corresponds to TRBD2 (6 bases). The germline V gene encodes CDR1 SNHLY and CDR2 FYNNEI. V lost 7 bases, J lost 0 bases, and 11 bases lay in between. This CDR3 has 14 amino acids. Here the CDR3 reads CASKGGMSTDTQYF. For the CDR3, the DNA is TGTGCCAGCAAGGGCGGGATGAGCACAGATACGCAGTATTTT.

The chain carries TRBV18 and TRBJ2-1; no clear D. The CDR3 consists of 13 residues. The germline gives CDR1 KGHSH, CDR2 LQKENI. V gave up 3 bases and J gave up 5 bases, with 8 bases separating them. For the CDR3, the DNA is TGTGCCAGCTCACCTAATCTAAACAATGAGCAGTTCTTC. Translation: CASSPNLNNEQFF.

The chain is built from TRBV30 and TRBJ2-3, with 7 nucleotides matching TRBD2. This CDR3 contains 15 residues. The germline gives CDR1 GTSNPN, CDR2 SVGIG (reference sequence). Losses at the gene ends were 0 bases for V and 2 bases for J; bases not matched to a gene: 5. CDR3 sequence: CAWSVGGRHTDTQYF. Here the CDR3 DNA reads TGTGCCTGGAGTGTAGGCGGGAGACACACAGATACGCAGTATTTT.

The chain is built from TRBV4-3 and TRBJ2-1, with 7 bases fitting TRBD2. V shed 0 bases, J shed 2 bases, and the junction held 4 bases outside the gene matches. Germline values: CDR1 LGHNA, CDR2 YSLEER. The length of the CDR3 is 16 residues. The CDR3 DNA follows: TGCGCCAGCAGCCAAGATTGGGGGACTACCTACAATGAGCAGTTCTTC. It codes for CASSQDWGTTYNEQFF.

The rearrangement links TRBV5-4 to TRBJ1-5; D not resolved. The CDR3 totals 15 residues. The V end lost 0 bases, the J end lost 0 bases, and 7 bases lay between the germline ends. CDR1 is SGHNT and CDR2 is YYREEE in the germline V gene (reference sequence). CDR3 DNA: TGTGCCAGCAGCTTGGCCCCGGGTAGCAATCAGCCCCAGCATTTT. Translation gives CASSLAPGSNQPQHF. Supplemented by reference TRBV5-4 and TRBJ1-5, the full variable domain reads ETGVTQSPTHLIKTRGQQVTLRCSSQSGHNTVSWYQQALGQGPQFIFQYYREEENGRGNFPPRFSGLQFPNYSSELNVNALELDDSALYLCASSLAPGSNQPQHFGDGTRLSIL.

J is TRBJ2-5 and V is TRBV5-1, with D possibly being TRBD1 (6 bases). There are 15 residues in the CDR3. Germline V gives CDR1 SGHRS, CDR2 YFSETQ. V was pared by 5 bases and J by 4 bases, with 18 bases between. The CDR3 sequence is CASRLPLRGRETQYF. DNA for the CDR3: TGCGCCAGCAGGTTGCCCCTCAGGGGTAGAGAGACCCAGTACTTC.

This clone was seen a handful of times. This chain connects TRBV28 to TRBJ1-5; D is perhaps TRBD1 (6 bases). The CDR3 consists of 15 residues. Germline V CDR1 and CDR2: MDHEN, SYDVKM. V lost 10 bases and J 4 bases, leaving 20 bases between the germline ends. CDR3 loop: CATRFTGRGNQPQHF. CDR3 DNA: TGTGCCACCAGGTTTACGGGCAGGGGAAATCAGCCCCAGCATTTT.

The rearrangement uses TRBV4-3 and TRBJ1-2, with D maybe TRBD1 (5 bases). Germline V lookup: CDR1 LGHNA, CDR2 YSLEER. V was shortened by 3 bases and J by 1 base, with 9 bases between the two germline ends. The CDR3 is 14 amino acids. DNA of the CDR3: TGCGCCAGCAGCCAGGCGGGGCTTAACTATGGCTACACCTTC. Protein product: CASSQAGLNYGYTF.

Only a few counts were recorded for this clone. This chain joins TRBV28 and TRBJ2-7, with D maybe TRBD1 (6 bases). V lost 7 bases and J lost 6, with 16 bases in between. Germline loops: CDR1 MDHEN, CDR2 SYDVKM. This CDR3 has 13 amino acids. This CDR3 reads CASKDRLPPEQYF. CDR3 nucleotides: TGTGCCAGCAAAGACAGGCTCCCCCCCGAGCAGTACTTC. The full variable domain, its missing parts supplied by reference TRBV28 and TRBJ2-7, is DVKVTQSSRYLVKRTGEKVFLECVQDMDHENMFWYRQDPGLGLRLIYFSYDVKMKEKGDIPEGYSVSREKKERFSLILESASTNQTSMYLCASKDRLPPEQYFGPGTRLTVT.

This clone was seen a few times. This chain uses TRBV9 with TRBJ2-7, with D tentatively TRBD1 (5 bases). Germline CDR1 is SGDLS and CDR2 is YYNGEE. The V gene lost 4 bases and the J gene lost 0 bases, with 17 bases spanning the gap. The CDR3 has 16 amino acids. CDR3 sequence reads: CASSPELRVFSYEQYF. The CDR3, as DNA: TGTGCCAGCAGCCCTGAACTCAGGGTTTTCTCCTACGAGCAGTACTTC.

This clone came up a few times. This chain connects TRBV23-1 to TRBJ1-3; 8 bases are a match to TRBD1. TRBV23-1 is reported as an ORF; its role is uncertain. The V segment lost 2 bases and the J segment 1 base; nucleotides outside the gene matches: 7. The CDR3 length is 17 residues. The CDR3 DNA reads as TGCGCCAGCAGTCAACTCGGACAGGGAGAATCTGGAAACACCATATATTTT. It yields the protein CASSQLGQGESGNTIYF.

The CDR3 here is CASSLRTGDAYEQYF. CDR3 coding DNA: TGTGCCAGCAGCTTACGGACAGGGGACGCCTACGAGCAGTACTTC. J is TRBJ2-7 and V is TRBV7-2, with 9 bases aligning to TRBD1. Losses at the gene ends were 2 bases for V and 2 bases for J; bases not matched to a gene: 4. The CDR3 spans 15 residues. Per the germline V gene, CDR1 is SGHTA and CDR2 is FQGNSA.

The chain combines TRBV29-1 with TRBJ2-5, with 7 nucleotides matching TRBD1. CDR3 length equals 18 residues. Germline CDR1 is SQVTM and CDR2 is ANQGSEA. V lost 4 bases and J lost 2; bases outside the gene matches: 19. CDR3 loop: CSVAKSRVLGQIQETQYF. The CDR3 nucleotides are TGCAGCGTTGCAAAATCCCGGGTTTTGGGACAGATTCAAGAGACCCAGTACTTC.